This paragraph covers one T cell receptor (beta chain) sequence. Germline and junction disagree at one end, which may indicate a read error. Profiled with immunoSEQ multiplex PCR; TCRdb holds only in-frame clones, not every one. The data show tens of thousands of clones, roughly 85% seen once. This entry comes from a study of glioma-infiltrating T cells after dendritic cell vaccination. Study-level background: Three intradermal dendritic cell vaccine injections were given every two weeks.

Sample time point: after dendritic cell vaccination, including at tumor progression/relapse. Isocitrate dehydrogenase mutation was absent in all glioblastoma patients. Blood PBMC samples: pre-vaccination, two weeks post third vaccination, and at tumor progression. CDR3 length equals 17 residues. Per germline, CDR1 LNHNV and CDR2 YYDKDF (reference sequence). This chain connects TRBV15 to TRBJ2-1, with D possibly TRBD2 on 5 matching bases. Sequences were derived from blood, sampled after dendritic cell vaccination. This TCR was recovered from a human donor with glioblastoma. CDR3 DNA sequence: TGTGCCACCAGCAGAGAATTCGGGATTACCTCCCACAATGAGCAGTTCTTC. It translates to CATSREFGITSHNEQFF.